This note documents a single TCR beta chain sequence. As yet, its antigen is unknown. The sample belongs to a study of T cells after yellow fever vaccination. About the study: Fractions with few cells were prepared using SMART-Seq v4 Ultra Low Input.

Study-wide findings and caveats: The CD4 and CD8 compartments had a small share of their clonotypes in common. Clones that expanded after primary vaccination mostly reappeared after the booster (around 96% CD4, roughly 90% CD8). The study found a weaker secondary response that peaked faster, day 5 versus 15.

Via MiXCR, TCRdb re-called the 5' RACE reads, giving one row per CDR3 protein. There are approximately 160,000 distinct CDR3 sequences in the sample; approximately 6.2% occur only once, and roughly 3% lies in the top ten. The CDR3 length is 16 residues. Per germline, CDR1 SGHTA and CDR2 FQGNSA. The germline V and J ends were trimmed by 2 bases and 4 bases, with 12 bases remaining between them. The V call is TRBV7-2, the J call TRBJ2-6, with a tentative D call TRBD2 (7 bases). The sequences come from CD4+ T cells sorted from PBMCs, collected on the day of the first yellow fever vaccination. The source is a man between 18 and 35 years old who received the YFV17D yellow fever vaccine. This CDR3 is CASSLSRGAGANVLTF. CDR3 in DNA: TGTGCCAGCAGCTTATCCCGGGGGGCCGGGGCCAACGTCCTGACTTTC.